Listed here are 19 T cell receptor beta chains from one sample, sequenced in a study of blood T cell repertoires in COVID-19. Profiling relied on immunoSEQ multiplex PCR, and the TCRdb table lists in-frame clones only, not all of them. Of about 230,000 clones detected, approximately 89% appear once; the ten largest clones hold 2% to 2.5%. The sample consisted of PBMCs or T cells enriched from blood (not recorded which). The receptors originated from a woman in her thirties or forties with acute COVID-19.

The chain has TRBV2 and TRBJ1-2, with a possible D match to TRBD1 (5 bases). The CDR3 is made up of 13 amino acids. V lost 3 bases and J 4 bases, leaving 9 bases between the germline ends. Germline V gene lookup returns CDR1 SNHLY and CDR2 FYNNEI. CDR3 bases: TGTGCCAGCAGTGAGAAGGGGTCCTATGGCTACACCTTC. The encoded protein is CASSEKGSYGYTF. Combining the CDR3 with reference TRBV2 and TRBJ1-2 gives the whole variable domain EPEVTQTPSHQVTQMGQEVILRCVPISNHLYFYWYRQILGQKVEFLVSFYNNEISEKSEIFDDQFSVERPDGSNFTLKIRSTKLEDSAMYFCASSEKGSYGYTFGSGTRLTVV.

The chain uses TRBV18 and TRBJ2-5; D call uncertain. This CDR3 has 13 amino acids. Trimming pared 0 bases from V and 5 bases from J, leaving 7 bases between. The germline gives CDR1 KGHSH, CDR2 LQKENI. The CDR3 DNA reads TGTGCCAGCTCACCACCCTCGCGGGAGACCCAGTACTTC. Translating gives CASSPPSRETQYF.

V usage is TRBV5-1 and J usage is TRBJ1-2; unclear D gene. With 5 bases removed from V and 7 bases from J, the gap between germline ends came to 9 bases. In germline, CDR1 is SGHRS, CDR2 YFSETQ. The CDR3 extends over 11 amino acids. CDR3 nucleotide sequence: TGCGCCAGCAGTGGAGATTCTGGCTACACCTTC. It yields the protein CASSGDSGYTF.

The chain employs TRBV5-3 and TRBJ2-5; perhaps TRBD1 as D (5 bases). TRBV5-3 is an open reading frame whose function is uncertain. The V end was cut by 4 bases, the J end by 0 bases, with 16 bases between. This CDR3 is 16 amino acids long. The CDR3 DNA reads TGTGCCAGAAGCCCCGCAGGGTGGCGGTACCAAGAGACCCAGTACTTC. Translating it yields CARSPAGWRYQETQYF.

The chain joins TRBV7-9 to TRBJ1-2, with D tentatively TRBD1 (5 bases). The CDR3 length is 12 residues. Germline CDR1 and CDR2: SEHNR and FQNEAQ (reference sequence). Trimming cost V 1 base and J 13 bases, with 13 bases left between them. The CDR3 reads CASSLVGGVATF. CDR3 sequence (DNA): TGTGCCAGCAGCTTAGTTGGGGGGGTCGCCACCTTC.

This rearrangement joins TRBV2 to TRBJ2-3; the D gene is possibly TRBD2 (6 bases). CDR3 length: 13 residues. Germline values: CDR1 SNHLY, CDR2 FYNNEI. Trimming stripped 6 bases from V and 8 bases from J, with 15 bases between. CDR3 bases: TGTGCCAGCAGAGGAGGGAGCTCAGGTACGCAGTATTTT. Encoded protein: CASRGGSSGTQYF.

This rearrangement joins TRBV13 to TRBJ2-2; 10 positions match TRBD2. Per the germline V gene, CDR1 is PRHDT and CDR2 is FYEKMQ (reference sequence). The CDR3 sequence is 16 residues long. Losses at the gene ends were 0 bases for V and 6 bases for J; bases not matched to a gene: 4. CDR3 sequence (DNA): TGTGCCAGCAGCTTAGGCTCTCTAGCGGGGGCCGGGGAGCTGTTTTTT. Protein: CASSLGSLAGAGELFF.

The V gene is TRBV10-3, the J gene TRBJ1-5; 10 nucleotides match TRBD1. CDR3 size: 14 residues. With V trimmed by 4 bases and J by 5 bases, 2 bases remained unmatched. Per the germline V gene, CDR1 is ENHRY and CDR2 is SYGVKD. This chain's CDR3 is CAISAGTGDQPQHF. For the CDR3, the DNA is TGTGCCATCAGTGCCGGGACAGGGGATCAGCCCCAGCATTTT.

This chain links TRBV19 with TRBJ2-3; 11 nucleotides match TRBD2. This CDR3 comprises 15 residues. Per germline, CDR1 LNHDA and CDR2 SQIVND (reference sequence). The V segment lost 3 bases and the J segment 4 bases; nucleotides outside the gene matches: 3. CDR3: CASSISGRAPDTQYF. The CDR3 nucleotides read TGTGCCAGTAGTATTAGCGGGAGGGCCCCAGATACGCAGTATTTT.

In this sample, this clone turned up once. The genes are TRBV7-2 and TRBJ2-7, with 10 bases matching TRBD2. This CDR3 spans 16 amino acids. Unmatched junction bases numbered 6, after V lost 2 bases and J lost 2 bases. Germline CDR1 reads SGHTA; CDR2 reads FQGNSA. The CDR3 bases are TGTGCCAGCAGCTTAATGGGACTAGCGACACCCTACGAGCAGTACGTC. Protein sequence: CASSLMGLATPYEQYV.

The chain carries TRBV6-2 or TRBV6-3 and TRBJ1-4; 7 nucleotides agree with TRBD1. The CDR3 extends over 18 amino acids. V shed 2 bases and J 5 bases; nucleotides not matched to a gene: 14. From germline, CDR1 is MNHEY and CDR2 SVGEGT. The CDR3 DNA follows: TGTGCCAGCAGTTACCGAGCGGACAGGAGGTTAGGAAATGAAAAACTGTTTTTT. The encoded protein is CASSYRADRRLGNEKLFF.

The chain employs TRBV7-9 and TRBJ1-3, with D possibly being TRBD1 (6 bases). The CDR3 spans 14 residues. Germline assignment: CDR1 SEHNR and CDR2 FQNEAQ (reference sequence). Trimming stripped 3 bases from V and 4 bases from J, with 10 bases between. The DNA for the CDR3 is TGTGCCAGCAGCTTTCGGGGGGCAGGAAACACCATATATTTT. Its translation is CASSFRGAGNTIYF. Full variable domain (remainder filled in from reference TRBV7-9 and TRBJ1-3): DTGVSQNPRHKITKRGQNVTFRCDPISEHNRLYWYRQTLGQGPEFLTYFQNEAQLEKSRLLSDRFSAERPKGSFSTLEIQRTEQGDSAMYLCASSFRGAGNTIYFGEGSWLTVV.

The V call is TRBV19, the J call TRBJ2-5; 7 bases align to TRBD2. The V gene's germline CDR1 is LNHDA and CDR2 SQIVND (reference sequence). The junction had 4 bases not matched to a gene; V was cut back by 5 bases and J by 4 bases. This CDR3 spans 13 amino acids. CDR3 DNA: TGTGCCAGTAGTTTGGTAGCGGGAGAGACCCAGTACTTC. Translation gives CASSLVAGETQYF. Full variable domain (missing parts from reference TRBV19 and TRBJ2-5): DGGITQSPKYLFRKEGQNVTLSCEQNLNHDAMYWYRQDPGQGLRLIYYSQIVNDFQKGDIAEGYSVSREKKESFPLTVTSAQKNPTAFYLCASSLVAGETQYFGPGTRLLVL.

The chain joins TRBV11-2 to TRBJ2-5; D remains unclear. Looked up from germline, CDR1 is SGHAT and CDR2 is FQNNGV. Trimming cost V 8 bases and J 2 bases, with 12 bases left between them. This CDR3 is 13 amino acids long. As DNA, the CDR3 is TGTGCCAGCTCCCCTGTACTACAAGAGACCCAGTACTTC. It codes for CASSPVLQETQYF.

The CDR3 region has the DNA TGTGCCAGTAGTATGACAGTTTTGGAGACCCAGTACTTC. Translated: CASSMTVLETQYF. The V and J genes are TRBV19 and TRBJ2-5, with a weak D call TRBD1 (5 bases). Germline V lookup: CDR1 LNHDA, CDR2 SQIVND (reference sequence). The CDR3 covers 13 residues. Trimming stripped 3 bases from V and 5 bases from J, with 10 bases between.

This rearrangement joins TRBV2 to TRBJ1-1; 7 bases agree with TRBD1. V lost 2 bases to trimming and J lost 4 bases; unmatched junction nucleotides: 10. Germline CDR1 SNHLY, CDR2 FYNNEI. There are 16 residues in the CDR3. CDR3 amino acids: CASSERTGRVGTEAFF. In DNA form, the CDR3 reads TGTGCCAGCAGTGAAAGGACAGGAAGGGTTGGCACTGAAGCTTTCTTT. Full variable domain (remainder filled in from reference TRBV2 and TRBJ1-1): EPEVTQTPSHQVTQMGQEVILRCVPISNHLYFYWYRQILGQKVEFLVSFYNNEISEKSEIFDDQFSVERPDGSNFTLKIRSTKLEDSAMYFCASSERTGRVGTEAFFGQGTRLTVV.

The rearrangement uses TRBV3-1 (or the pseudogene TRBV3-2) and TRBJ1-2, with 8 bases aligning to TRBD1. Looked up from germline, CDR1 is LGHDT and CDR2 is YNNKEL (reference sequence). Trimming took 4 bases from V and 8 from J; bases not matched to a gene: 12. This CDR3 is 15 amino acids long. The CDR3 reads CASSRGDRRNNGYTF. The CDR3 bases are TGTGCCAGCAGCCGAGGGGACAGGCGTAATAACGGCTACACCTTC.

The gene calls are TRBV24-1 and TRBJ2-1, with a possible D match to TRBD1 (5 bases). This CDR3 spans 13 amino acids. The germline V gene encodes CDR1 KGHDR and CDR2 SFDVKD. V was cut by 9 bases and J by 6 bases, with 14 bases left in between. CDR3 in amino acids: CATRRQSINEQFF. Here the CDR3 DNA reads TGTGCCACCCGTCGACAGAGTATCAATGAGCAGTTCTTC.

The chain employs TRBV7-2 and TRBJ2-1; TRBD2 agrees at 10 bases. The CDR3 has 14 amino acids. CDR1 and CDR2 from the germline V gene are SGHTA and FQGNSA. After removal of 5 bases from V and 9 bases from J, the junction contained 7 bases not matched to a gene. The CDR3 sequence is CASSPRIAGGEQFF. In nucleotides, the CDR3 is TGTGCCAGCAGCCCCCGCATAGCGGGGGGTGAGCAGTTCTTC. Variable domain in full (rest from reference TRBV7-2 and TRBJ2-1): GAGVSQSPSNKVTEKGKDVELRCDPISGHTALYWYRQSLGQGLEFLIYFQGNSAPDKSGLPSDRFSAERTGGSVSTLTIQRTQQEDSAVYLCASSPRIAGGEQFFGPGTRLTVL.